These 5 T cell receptor beta chains came from one sample sequenced in a study of molecular identifiers for immune sequencing clone quantification (dated by TCRdb to 2016 to 2018). Libraries were built with PCR. The sequencer listed for this sample is NextSeq 500. TCRdb handled the public reads itself, with Q25 trimming in fastp and clone calling in MiXCR, and kept productive beta chains. Every entry covers one CDR3 protein and lists the most common genes and DNA from its rows. The sample profile shows more than 85,000 distinct CDR3 sequences; 36% of them were found once. The top ten hold about 4.2% of the sample. Sequencing input: naive CD8+ T cells from blood, with Jurkat cell RNA spiked in. The sample's cell subset or site label, decoded: FACS-sorted CD8+CD4-CCR7+CD45RA+ naive T cells. The receptor source for this set is a human donor in good health. Some libraries in this study had Jurkat cell RNA spiked in.

This clonotype was detected ten times or more. CDR3 residues: CASSRDSSYEQYF. For the CDR3, the DNA is TGTGCCAGCAGTCGGGACAGCTCCTACGAGCAGTACTTC. The chain employs TRBV21-1 and TRBJ2-7; TRBD1 reflects the table's D call only, with no check against the DNA. TRBV21-1 counts as a pseudogene. The CDR3 totals 13 residues.

This clonotype was found a few times. This rearrangement joins TRBV4-2 to TRBJ2-3; 9 nucleotides align to TRBD1. The V segment lost 1 base and the J segment 2 bases; nucleotides outside the gene matches: 4. The length of the CDR3 is 16 residues. CDR1 and CDR2 from the germline V gene are LGHNA and YNFKEQ. This chain's CDR3 is CASSQGGQGATDTQYF. CDR3 nucleotides: TGTGCCAGCAGCCAAGGGGGACAGGGTGCCACAGATACGCAGTATTTT.

The V call is TRBV28, the J call TRBJ1-5; TRBD1 might be the D (6 bases). The CDR3 has 17 residues. The ends were cut back, 0 bases at V and 0 bases at J, with 12 bases in the middle. From germline, CDR1 is MDHEN and CDR2 SYDVKM. The DNA of the CDR3 is TGTGCCAGCAGTTTATGGCGGACAGTCACTAGCAATCAGCCCCAGCATTTT. It specifies CASSLWRTVTSNQPQHF.

The genes are TRBV4-3 and TRBJ2-5; D uncertain. The CDR3 covers 17 residues. The ends were cut back, 0 bases at V and 1 base at J, with 15 bases in the middle. Germline values: CDR1 LGHNA, CDR2 YSLEER. CDR3 nucleotides: TGCGCCAGCAGCCAAGATAACCAAGTCCACCTCCAAGAGACCCAGTACTTC. It encodes CASSQDNQVHLQETQYF.

A word on this clonotype: It is likely a read error, because the conserved phenylalanine at the end of the CDR3 is missing. The V and J genes are TRBV20-1 and TRBJ2-2, with D tentatively TRBD1 or TRBD2 (6 bases each). The CDR3 extends over 15 amino acids. Germline V gene lookup returns CDR1 DFQATT and CDR2 SNEGSKA (reference sequence). The CDR3 reads CSARGDFSNTRELFL. As DNA, the CDR3 is TGCAGTGCAAGGGGGGACTTTTCGAACACCAGGGAGCTGTTTTTA.